Detailed here is one TCR beta chain. What it binds is unknown. The PCR made use of 60 Vbeta and 13 Jbeta primers. Using immunoSEQ multiplex PCR, the repertoire was profiled, and TCRdb retains in-frame clones only, with some absent. This sample has about 100,000 clones, with around 81% found just once. The V gene lost 4 bases and the J gene lost 5 bases, with 7 bases spanning the gap. Germline loops: CDR1 SGHKS, CDR2 YYEKEE (reference sequence). This CDR3 contains 12 residues. These data are taken from a study of cytomegalovirus exposure and HLA in healthy donors. Study outcomes and limitations: It has been reported that TCR beta sequences accurately predicted the HLA-A and HLA-B alleles of most subjects. TCR sequences were mostly rare, though some public TCRs occurred in many donors.

V and J are TRBV5-5 and TRBJ1-5; D is unresolved. This TCR came from a woman aged 70-85 years in good health and CMV-seropositive. The sequencing sample was made of PBMCs. CDR3 in DNA: TGTGCCAGCAGCCTTCAGGATCAGCCCCAGCATTTT. Its translation is CASSLQDQPQHF.